What follows describes a single TCR beta chain. Antigen unknown. The CDR3 is 16 amino acids. The germline CDR1 and CDR2 sequences are LNHNV and YYDKDF (reference sequence). Trimming took off 4 bases at V and 8 bases at J, with 20 bases between the two ends. This sample is drawn from a study of lymphopenia after photon versus proton radiotherapy. Study-wide results and caveats: Relative stability marked proton patients; photon patients lost diversity and naive cells. Oligoclonal CD8+ Temra expansion after nadir drove photon patients' diversity drop.

Clones were read by immunoSEQ multiplex PCR, and TCRdb kept only the in-frame ones, dropping some. The repertoire includes 30,000 or so clones, about 83% of them detected once, and 40% to 50% sits in the top ten. The sequence came from a woman between 55 and 75 years old with cholangiocarcinoma. Some clones in this sample may be carry-over from other donors' samples. Here the sequenced sample was peripheral blood, taken from a patient treated with proton-based radiotherapy. The J gene is TRBJ1-4, the V gene TRBV15, with D possibly being TRBD1 (6 bases). CDR3 amino acids: CATSNDLGGAREKLFF. The CDR3 DNA follows: TGTGCCACCAGCAACGATTTAGGGGGGGCTCGGGAAAAACTGTTTTTT.